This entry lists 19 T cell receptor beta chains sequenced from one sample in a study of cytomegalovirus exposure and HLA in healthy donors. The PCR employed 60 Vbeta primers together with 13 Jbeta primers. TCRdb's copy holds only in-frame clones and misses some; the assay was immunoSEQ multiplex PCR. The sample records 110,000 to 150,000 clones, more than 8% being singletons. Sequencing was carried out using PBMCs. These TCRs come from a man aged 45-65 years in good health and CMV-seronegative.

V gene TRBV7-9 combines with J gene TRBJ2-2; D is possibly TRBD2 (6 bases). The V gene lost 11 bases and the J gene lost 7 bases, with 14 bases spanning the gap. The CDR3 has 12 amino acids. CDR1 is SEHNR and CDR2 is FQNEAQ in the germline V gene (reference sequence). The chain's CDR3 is CAPSEGNGELFF. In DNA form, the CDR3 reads TGTGCCCCATCGGAGGGCAACGGGGAGCTGTTTTTT.

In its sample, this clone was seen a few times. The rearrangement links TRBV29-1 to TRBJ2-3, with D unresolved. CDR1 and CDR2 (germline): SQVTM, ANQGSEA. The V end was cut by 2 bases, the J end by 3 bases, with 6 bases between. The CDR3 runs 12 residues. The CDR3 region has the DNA TGCAGCGTTGAAAGCAGGACAGATACGCAGTATTTT. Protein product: CSVESRTDTQYF.

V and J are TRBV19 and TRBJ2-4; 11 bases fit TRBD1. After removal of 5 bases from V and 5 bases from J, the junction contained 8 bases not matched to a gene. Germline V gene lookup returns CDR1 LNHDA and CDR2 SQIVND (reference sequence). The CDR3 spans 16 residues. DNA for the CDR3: TGTGCCAGTAGTTTCCGGACAGGGGGCAAGGAAAACATTCAGTACTTC. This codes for CASSFRTGGKENIQYF. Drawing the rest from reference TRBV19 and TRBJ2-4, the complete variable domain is DGGITQSPKYLFRKEGQNVTLSCEQNLNHDAMYWYRQDPGQGLRLIYYSQIVNDFQKGDIAEGYSVSREKKESFPLTVTSAQKNPTAFYLCASSFRTGGKENIQYFGAGTRLSVL.

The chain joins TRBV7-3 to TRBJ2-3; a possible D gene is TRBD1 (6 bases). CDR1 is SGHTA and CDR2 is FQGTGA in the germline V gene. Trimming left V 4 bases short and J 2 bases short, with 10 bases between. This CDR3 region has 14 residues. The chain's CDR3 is CASSSDSNTDTQYF. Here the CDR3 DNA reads TGTGCCAGCAGCTCGGACAGTAACACAGATACGCAGTATTTT.

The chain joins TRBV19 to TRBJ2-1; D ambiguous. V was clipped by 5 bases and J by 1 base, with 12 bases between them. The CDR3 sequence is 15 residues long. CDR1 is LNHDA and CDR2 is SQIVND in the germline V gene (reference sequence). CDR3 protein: CASSRSSGSYNEQFF. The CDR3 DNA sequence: TGTGCCAGTAGTCGAAGCTCCGGGTCCTACAATGAGCAGTTCTTC.

The CDR3 reads CASSEGQGNTGELFF. In DNA form, the CDR3 reads TGTGCCAGCAGTGAAGGACAGGGGAACACCGGGGAGCTGTTTTTT. The chain employs TRBV2 and TRBJ2-2; TRBD1 matches at 7 bases. Germline assignment: CDR1 SNHLY and CDR2 FYNNEI. The CDR3 sequence is 15 residues long. The V gene end was trimmed by 1 base and the J gene end by 1 base; junction bases not matched to a gene: 0.

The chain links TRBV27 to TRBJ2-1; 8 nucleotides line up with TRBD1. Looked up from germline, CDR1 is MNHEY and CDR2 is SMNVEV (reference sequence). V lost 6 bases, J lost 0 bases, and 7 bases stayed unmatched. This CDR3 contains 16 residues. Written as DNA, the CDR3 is TGTGCCAGCAGGCAAGACAGGGGTAGCTCCTACAATGAGCAGTTCTTC. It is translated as CASRQDRGSSYNEQFF.

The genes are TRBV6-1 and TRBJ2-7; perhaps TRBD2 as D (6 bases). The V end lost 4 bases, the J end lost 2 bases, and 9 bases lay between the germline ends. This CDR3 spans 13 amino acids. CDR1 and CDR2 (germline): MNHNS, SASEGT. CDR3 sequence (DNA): TGTGCCAGCAGTGTGTCGGGAGCCTACGAGCAGTACTTC. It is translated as CASSVSGAYEQYF.

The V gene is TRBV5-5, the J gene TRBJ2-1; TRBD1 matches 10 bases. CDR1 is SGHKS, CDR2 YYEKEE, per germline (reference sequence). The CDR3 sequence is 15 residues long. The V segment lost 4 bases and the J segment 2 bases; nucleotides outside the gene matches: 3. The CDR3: CASSIGQGAYNEQFF. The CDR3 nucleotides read TGTGCCAGCAGCATAGGACAGGGGGCCTACAATGAGCAGTTCTTC.

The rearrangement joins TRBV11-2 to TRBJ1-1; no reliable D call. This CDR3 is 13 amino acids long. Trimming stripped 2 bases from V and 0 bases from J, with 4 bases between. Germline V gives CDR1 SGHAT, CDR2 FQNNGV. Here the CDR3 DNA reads TGTGCCAGCAGCTTAACAGTGAACACTGAAGCTTTCTTT. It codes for CASSLTVNTEAFF.

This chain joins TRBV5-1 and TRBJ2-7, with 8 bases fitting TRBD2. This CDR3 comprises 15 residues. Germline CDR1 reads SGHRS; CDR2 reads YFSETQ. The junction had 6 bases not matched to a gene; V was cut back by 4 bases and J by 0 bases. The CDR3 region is CASSVSGGSSYEQYF. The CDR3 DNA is TGCGCCAGCAGCGTGAGCGGGGGATCCTCCTACGAGCAGTACTTC.

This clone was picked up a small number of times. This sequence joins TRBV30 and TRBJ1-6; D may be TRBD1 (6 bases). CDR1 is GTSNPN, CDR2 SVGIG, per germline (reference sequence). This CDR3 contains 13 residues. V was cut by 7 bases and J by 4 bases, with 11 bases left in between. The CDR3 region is CASPGHYNSPLHF. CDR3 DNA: TGTGCCTCCCCGGGACATTATAATTCACCCCTCCACTTT.

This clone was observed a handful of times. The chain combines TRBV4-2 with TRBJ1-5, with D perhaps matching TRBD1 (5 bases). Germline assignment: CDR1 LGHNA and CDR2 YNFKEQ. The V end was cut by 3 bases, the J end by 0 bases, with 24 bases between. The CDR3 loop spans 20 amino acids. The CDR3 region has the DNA TGTGCCAGCAGCCATACTTTCGGTGAGACAGCAAGCTTTAGCAATCAGCCCCAGCATTTT. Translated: CASSHTFGETASFSNQPQHF.

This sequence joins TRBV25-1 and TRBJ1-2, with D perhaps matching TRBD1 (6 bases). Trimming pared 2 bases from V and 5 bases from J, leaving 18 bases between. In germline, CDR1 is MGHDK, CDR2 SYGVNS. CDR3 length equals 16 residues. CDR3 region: CASSETGTRPSYGYTF. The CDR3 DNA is TGTGCCAGCAGTGAAACGGGGACACGGCCGTCTTATGGCTACACCTTC.

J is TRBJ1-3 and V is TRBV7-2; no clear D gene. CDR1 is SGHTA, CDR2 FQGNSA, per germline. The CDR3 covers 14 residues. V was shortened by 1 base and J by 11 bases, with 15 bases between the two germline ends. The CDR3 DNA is TGTGCCAGCAGCTTAGTAGTCACTCTTCTCCCCATATATTTT. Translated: CASSLVVTLLPIYF.

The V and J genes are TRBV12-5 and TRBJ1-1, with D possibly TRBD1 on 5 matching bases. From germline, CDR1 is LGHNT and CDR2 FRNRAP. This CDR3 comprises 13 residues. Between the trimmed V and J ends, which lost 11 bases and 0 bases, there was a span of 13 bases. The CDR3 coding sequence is TGTGCTCAAGCTTTGACAGTGAACACTGAAGCTTTCTTT. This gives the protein CAQALTVNTEAFF.

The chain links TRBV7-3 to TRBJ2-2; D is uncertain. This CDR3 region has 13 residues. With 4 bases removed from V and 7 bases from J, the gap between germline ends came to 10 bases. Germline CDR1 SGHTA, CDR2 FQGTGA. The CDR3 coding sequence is TGTGCCAGCAGCTACAACTCGGGCGGGGAGCTGTTTTTT. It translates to CASSYNSGGELFF.

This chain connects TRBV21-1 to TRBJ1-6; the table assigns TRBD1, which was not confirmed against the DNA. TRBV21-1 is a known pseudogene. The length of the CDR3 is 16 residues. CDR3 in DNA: TGTGCCAGCAGCAAAAGTCACAGCTCCTATAATTCACCCCTCCACTTT. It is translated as CASSKSHSSYNSPLHF.

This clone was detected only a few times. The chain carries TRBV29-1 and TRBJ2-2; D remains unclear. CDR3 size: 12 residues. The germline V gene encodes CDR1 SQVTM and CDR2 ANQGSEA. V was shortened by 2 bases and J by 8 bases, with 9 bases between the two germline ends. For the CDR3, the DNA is TGCAGCGTTGAACAGTCCAGGGGGGAGCTGTTTTTT. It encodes CSVEQSRGELFF.